The rows below give T cell receptor beta chains drawn from one sample of a study of blood T cell repertoires in COVID-19. Data came from immunoSEQ multiplex PCR; TCRdb stores just in-frame clones and leaves some out. The sample has some 120,000 clones, around nine tenths seen once. Sequencing was performed on peripheral blood. All receptors come from a human donor in a cohort sampled during active COVID-19. Both conserved end residues are part of each CDR3. The D gene is left open where the match is weak. Expanded clones are given a class, and other clones once, few, many or no size at all.

V gene	clone size	D gene	J gene	CDR3 DNA	CDR3 protein
TRBV27	NA	TRBD1	TRBJ1-4	TGTGCCAGCAGTTTATCGATGACAGGGGGTAGAATACGGCGACTGTTTTTT	CASSLSMTGGRIRRLFF
TRBV7-6	NA	NA	TRBJ1-2	TGTGCCAGCAGCCCGCAGGCGGGGACGAACTATGGCTACACCTTC	CASSPQAGTNYGYTF
TRBV19	NA	NA	TRBJ2-5	TGTGCCAGTAGTATAGGGGCGAGTGGGGAGGAGACCCAGTACTTC	CASSIGASGEETQYF
TRBV29-1	NA	TRBD1	TRBJ1-1	TGCAGCGTGGCAGGACAGGGGTACACTGAAGCTTTCTTT	CSVAGQGYTEAFF
TRBV7-2	NA	TRBD2	TRBJ2-1	TGTGCCAGCAGCTCCCGTCGTAGCGGGGCCTACAATGAGCAGTTCTTC	CASSSRRSGAYNEQFF
TRBV29-1	NA	TRBD1	TRBJ2-5	TGCAGCGTTGTATTTTTTGGACAGGGGAGGAACCAAGAGACCCAGTACTTC	CSVVFFGQGRNQETQYF
TRBV29-1	NA	NA	TRBJ2-1	TGCAGCGTTGAAGGTACCATCAGCTACAATGAGCAGTTCTTC	CSVEGTISYNEQFF
TRBV5-8	NA	NA	TRBJ1-1	TGTGCCAGCAGCTTCGATAGAAACACTGAAGCTTTCTTT	CASSFDRNTEAFF
TRBV3-1/TRBV3-2	NA	TRBD2	TRBJ2-7	TGTGCCAGCAGCCGAACCTCTAGCGGGAGGGCCTCCTACGAGCAGTACTTC	CASSRTSSGRASYEQYF
TRBV11-2	NA	TRBD1	TRBJ2-2	TGTGCCAGCAGCTTAGAGTTCGGGGCAGGGGGCACCGGGGAGCTGTTTTTT	CASSLEFGAGGTGELFF
TRBV2	NA	NA	TRBJ2-2	TGTGCCAGCAATATAGAACCAACCGGGGAGCTGTTTTTT	CASNIEPTGELFF
TRBV6-5	NA	NA	TRBJ2-7	TGTGCCAGCAGCAGTTTTGGCCAGGGATCCTACGAGCAGTACTTC	CASSSFGQGSYEQYF
TRBV13	NA	TRBD1	TRBJ1-1	TGTGCCAGCAGCTCCAGAGACAGGGCTGGCTTTGAAGCTTTCTTT	CASSSRDRAGFEAFF
TRBV10-3	NA	TRBD1	TRBJ2-4	TGTGCCATCAGTGACCCCGGGACAGGAAACATTCAGTACTTC	CAISDPGTGNIQYF
TRBV5-1	NA	TRBD1	TRBJ2-7	TGCGCCAGCAGCAACCGGGACAGGGGATCCTACGAGCAGTACTTC	CASSNRDRGSYEQYF
TRBV6-5	NA	NA	TRBJ2-4	TGTGCCAGCAGGACAGGTTTGGGATTTTTCGTCATTCAGTACTTC	CASRTGLGFFVIQYF
TRBV5-1	once	NA	TRBJ2-3	TGCGCCAGCAGGTCCAGGGACACAGATACGCAGTATTTT	CASRSRDTDTQYF
TRBV21-1	NA	NA	TRBJ2-3	TGTGCCAGCAGCAAGGGGAGCCCCCCAGATACGCAGTATTTT	CASSKGSPPDTQYF
TRBV29-1	NA	NA	TRBJ2-2	TGCAGCGCTACAGGGTGGAACACCGGGGAGCTGTTTTTT	CSATGWNTGELFF
TRBV18	NA	TRBD2	TRBJ2-3	TGTGCCAGCTCACTCACCGGGACTAGCGGGGGGCACACAGATACGCAGTATTTT	CASSLTGTSGGHTDTQYF
TRBV25-1	NA	TRBD1	TRBJ1-4	TGTGCCAGCAGTTGGACAGGGCTTAATGAAAAACTGTTTTTT	CASSWTGLNEKLFF
TRBV29-1	few	NA	TRBJ1-1	TGCAGTGTTCGTTTGAACACTGAAGCTTTCTTT	CSVRLNTEAFF
TRBV2	NA	NA	TRBJ2-5	TGTGCCAGCAGTGACCCTAACAGGGTTCAAGAGACCCAGTACTTC	CASSDPNRVQETQYF
TRBV6-5	NA	TRBD1	TRBJ1-6	TGTGCCAGCAACCAAGACAGGGGGTCACCCCTCCACTTT	CASNQDRGSPLHF
TRBV4-2	NA	TRBD1	TRBJ2-7	TGTGCCAGCAGCCGTTGGACAGGGCCCTACGAGCAGTACTTC	CASSRWTGPYEQYF
TRBV11-2	NA	NA	TRBJ2-1	TGTGCCAGCAGCTTAGATGGGCGGGACCTAAGGTTGGGTGAGCAGTTCTTC	CASSLDGRDLRLGEQFF
TRBV7-2	NA	TRBD1	TRBJ1-5	TGTGCCAGCAGTTACTCAGGGGGCGTGAGCAATCAGCCCCAGCATTTT	CASSYSGGVSNQPQHF
TRBV5-6	once	TRBD1	TRBJ1-6	TGTGCCAGCAGCTCCTCACAGGGGCGGAATTCACCCCTCCACTTT	CASSSSQGRNSPLHF
TRBV28	NA	TRBD1	TRBJ1-4	TGTGCCAGCAGCTCCGGGACAGGGGGCGATGGTGAAAAACTGTTTTTT	CASSSGTGGDGEKLFF
TRBV7-9	NA	NA	TRBJ1-2	TGTGCCAGCAGCTTAATAGGTACAGTGCCGTATGGCACCTTC	CASSLIGTVPYGTF
TRBV4-1	NA	NA	TRBJ2-7	TGCGCCAGCAGCCAACGACGACTAGTGGTTCAGGGCGAGCAGTACTTC	CASSQRRLVVQGEQYF
TRBV11-1	NA	NA	TRBJ1-4	TGTGCCAGCAGCCCCTACAGGGCCGAAAAACTGTTTTTT	CASSPYRAEKLFF
TRBV9	NA	NA	TRBJ1-5	TGTGCCAGCAGCGTAGGGGGAGGGGATGTGCCCCAGCATTTT	CASSVGGGDVPQHF